The entry below describes one T cell receptor (beta chain). This entry belongs to a study of technical replicates of blood from several donors. Measured with immunoSEQ multiplex PCR; TCRdb has only the in-frame clones, and not every one. Among under 85,000 clones, around 94% were seen once, and the ten largest hold under 0.3%. There are 17 residues in the CDR3. V shed 0 bases and J shed 5 bases, with 17 bases lying between them. Germline lookup yields CDR1 LNHDA and CDR2 SQIVND (reference sequence). The chain couples TRBV19 to TRBJ1-5; tentative D call: TRBD1 (5 bases). The TCR originated in a human donor in good health. Sequences were obtained from T cells isolated from PBMCs. CDR3 residues: CASSIEYDSWGDQPQHF. In DNA, the CDR3 is TGTGCCAGTAGTATAGAGTACGACTCGTGGGGGGATCAGCCCCAGCATTTT.